These 27 T cell receptor beta chains came from one sample sequenced in a study. A single record per CDR3 protein comes from TCRdb applying MiXCR to the 5' RACE reads. The table has about 50,000 distinct CDR3 sequences, 15% to 20% seen once. Material for sequencing was naive CD4+ T cells sorted from blood. The subset was: naive CD4+ T cells, CD4+CD45RA+CD25-. The receptors come from a female donor with breast cancer.

This rearrangement joins TRBV20-1 to TRBJ2-7; no clear D gene. Germline V CDR1 and CDR2: DFQATT, SNEGSKA (reference sequence). V was pared by 2 bases and J by 7 bases, with 12 bases between. The CDR3 length is 12 residues. The CDR3 loop reads CSARRLASEQYF. CDR3 nucleotide sequence: TGCAGTGCTAGAAGACTTGCCTCGGAGCAGTACTTC.

This clonotype showed up many times. V gene TRBV9 combines with J gene TRBJ1-6; the D is unclear. Trimming shortened V by 4 bases and J by 4 bases, and 6 bases separated the two germline ends. This CDR3 is 13 amino acids long. Germline V gene lookup returns CDR1 SGDLS and CDR2 YYNGEE. For the CDR3, the DNA is TGTGCCAGCAGCAAAGAATATAATTCACCCCTCCACTTT. It yields the protein CASSKEYNSPLHF.

The chain couples TRBV28 to TRBJ2-5; no firm D call. CDR3 size: 12 residues. Between the trimmed V and J ends, which lost 2 bases and 3 bases, there was a span of 4 bases. Germline CDR1 MDHEN, CDR2 SYDVKM. In DNA, the CDR3 is TGTGCCAGCAGTTTACTTAAAGAGACCCAGTACTTC. Its protein product is CASSLLKETQYF.

This clonotype was observed a few times. Compared with germline, one end of the junction differs, possibly owing to a read error. V is TRBV20-1 and J is TRBJ2-4; D is perhaps TRBD1 (6 bases). The CDR3 length is 11 residues. Germline CDR1 reads DFQATT; CDR2 reads SNEGSKA (reference sequence). For the CDR3, the DNA is TGCAGTGCTGGGGACAAAAACGTTCAGTACTTC. Translated, it gives CSAGDKNVQYF.

This clonotype was counted at least ten times. CDR3 in amino acids: CASSQRVTSGRYEQYF. In DNA form, the CDR3 reads TGTGCCAGCAGCCAAAGGGTGACTAGCGGGAGATACGAGCAGTACTTC. This sequence joins TRBV7-2 and TRBJ2-7, with 12 bases identical to TRBD2. The CDR3 runs to 16 residues. J gave up 4 bases and V 5 bases, and 9 bases lay outside the gene matches. Germline CDR1 is SGHTA and CDR2 is FQGNSA.

This clonotype has just a few counts. The chain is built from TRBV18 and TRBJ1-2; unclear D gene. Germline CDR1 and CDR2: KGHSH and LQKENI. Between the trimmed V and J ends, which lost 2 bases and 4 bases, there was a span of 14 bases. The CDR3 has 15 amino acids. CDR3 DNA sequence: TGTGCCAGCTCACCAGGGATCCAGGAGGTCTATGGCTACACCTTC. It translates to CASSPGIQEVYGYTF.

The chain combines TRBV5-1 with TRBJ1-1; TRBD1 is a possible D gene (5 bases). Germline V gives CDR1 SGHRS, CDR2 YFSETQ. V lost 4 bases and J 3 bases, leaving 25 bases between the germline ends. The length of the CDR3 is 18 residues. The CDR3 is CASSTDIRRGKRDTEAFF. The CDR3 DNA sequence: TGCGCCAGCAGCACCGACATTCGGAGGGGAAAAAGGGACACTGAAGCTTTCTTT. The full variable domain, its missing parts supplied by reference TRBV5-1 and TRBJ1-1, is KAGVTQTPRYLIKTRGQQVTLSCSPISGHRSVSWYQQTPGQGLQFLFEYFSETQRNKGNFPGRFSGRQFSNSRSEMNVSTLELGDSALYLCASSTDIRRGKRDTEAFFGQGTRLTVV.

This clonotype was picked up many times. The CDR3 loop reads CASSLPGTGEQYF. CDR3 bases: TGCGCCAGCAGCCTTCCGGGGACCGGGGAGCAGTACTTC. This chain joins TRBV5-1 and TRBJ2-7; perhaps D is TRBD1 or TRBD2 (5 bases each). Trimming took 4 bases from V and 7 from J, leaving 15 bases between them. Germline values: CDR1 SGHRS, CDR2 YFSETQ. CDR3 size: 13 residues.

The rearrangement links TRBV18 to TRBJ2-7, with a weak D call TRBD1 (6 bases). V lost 6 bases, J lost 3 bases, and 15 bases lay in between. Germline assignment: CDR1 KGHSH and CDR2 LQKENI. The CDR3 runs to 14 residues. CDR3 coding DNA: TGTGCCAGCTCTCCCGGGACAAATGTCTACGAGCAGTACTTC. Encoded protein: CASSPGTNVYEQYF.

The rearrangement links TRBV5-1 to TRBJ2-5; D gene ambiguous. The germline V gene encodes CDR1 SGHRS and CDR2 YFSETQ. With 0 bases removed from V and 4 bases from J, the gap between germline ends came to 10 bases. CDR3 length: 14 amino acids. CDR3 sequence (DNA): TGCGCCAGCAGCTTGGGCCGCGGTGGAGAGACCCAGTACTTC. Protein product: CASSLGRGGETQYF.

This clonotype was found many times. V usage is TRBV4-1 and J usage is TRBJ2-7, with TRBD2 matching 7 bases. V dropped 0 bases and J dropped 4; count of bases not matched to a gene: 6. This CDR3 region has 15 residues. Germline V lookup: CDR1 MGHRA, CDR2 YSYEKL. Here the CDR3 reads CASSQEPSGLYEQYF. The CDR3 DNA reads as TGCGCCAGCAGCCAAGAACCTAGCGGTTTATACGAGCAGTACTTC.

This clonotype was observed at least ten times. This chain connects TRBV9 to TRBJ1-4; 8 bases fit TRBD1. Looked up from germline, CDR1 is SGDLS and CDR2 is YYNGEE. This CDR3 region has 16 residues. Trimming removed 4 bases from V and 8 bases from J; junction bases left unmatched: 13. The CDR3 DNA reads as TGTGCCAGCAGCCCCGGGTCGGGGACAGGTACCGAAAAACTGTTTTTT. Translation: CASSPGSGTGTEKLFF.

As concerns this clonotype: A much larger clone differs from this one at a single base, so this may be a read error. The chain has TRBV6-2 or TRBV6-3 and TRBJ1-4; tentative D call: TRBD1 (6 bases). V gave up 8 bases and J gave up 6 bases, with 10 bases separating them. This CDR3 comprises 12 residues. In germline, CDR1 is MNHEY, CDR2 SVGEGT. The CDR3 DNA reads TGTGCCAGCCAAGGGGGTGATGAAAAACTGTTTTTT. It is translated as CASQGGDEKLFF.

The rearrangement links TRBV5-4 to TRBJ2-3; 10 bases are shared with TRBD1. The CDR3 runs 16 residues. Germline CDR1 SGHNT, CDR2 YYREEE (reference sequence). Trimming at V came to 4 bases and at J to 4 bases, leaving 9 bases not matched to a gene. CDR3 in amino acids: CASSGRQGARADTQYF. The CDR3 DNA sequence: TGTGCCAGCAGCGGGAGACAGGGGGCGAGGGCAGATACGCAGTATTTT.

As to this clonotype: A much bigger clone sits one base away, suggesting this may be a read error. Because the CDR3 is missing its conserved closing phenylalanine or tryptophan, this is likely a read error. This rearrangement joins TRBV7-9 to TRBJ1-2, with a possible D match to TRBD1 (6 bases). The germline V gene encodes CDR1 SEHNR and CDR2 FQNEAQ (reference sequence). V shed 6 bases and J shed 8 bases, with 10 bases lying between them. This CDR3 has 11 amino acids. This CDR3 is CASSNREGYTL. The CDR3 coding sequence is TGTGCCAGCAGTAACAGGGAGGGCTACACCCTC.

This clonotype was seen a few times. The rearrangement links TRBV5-1 to TRBJ1-1; 7 nucleotides match TRBD1. The CDR3 length is 14 residues. With V trimmed by 4 bases and J by 6 bases, 9 bases remained unmatched. Germline values: CDR1 SGHRS, CDR2 YFSETQ. CDR3 nucleotides: TGCGCCAGCAGCGTACAGGGGTCCCTGGCTGAAGCTTTCTTT. This translates into CASSVQGSLAEAFF.

This clonotype is a singleton in its sample. Since the CDR3 does not end with the conserved phenylalanine or tryptophan, this likely comes from a read error. This chain uses TRBV5-1 with TRBJ2-1; D is tentatively TRBD1 or TRBD2 (6 bases each). The V gene lost 4 bases and the J gene lost 7 bases, with 21 bases spanning the gap. Per the germline V gene, CDR1 is SGHRS and CDR2 is YFSETQ. This CDR3 spans 16 amino acids. This CDR3 is CASSLRARGVPNEQFL. The CDR3 DNA follows: TGCGCCAGCAGCCTGAGGGCTAGGGGGGTTCCTAATGAGCAGTTCCTC.

J is TRBJ1-2 and V is TRBV14, with TRBD1 matching 7 bases. The trim removed 0 bases at V and 7 bases at J, leaving 14 bases unmatched. The CDR3 length is 17 residues. The germline CDR1 and CDR2 sequences are SGHDN and FVKESK. CDR3 region: CASSQELTGAGRSGYTF. In nucleotides, the CDR3 is TGTGCCAGCAGCCAAGAGCTCACAGGGGCAGGGAGGAGTGGCTACACCTTC.

The rearrangement joins TRBV7-2 to TRBJ2-2; a weak D match, TRBD1 (6 bases). Germline V CDR1 and CDR2: SGHTA, FQGNSA. Between the trimmed V and J ends, which lost 1 base and 6 bases, there was a span of 9 bases. The CDR3 sequence is 14 residues long. The CDR3 nucleotides are TGTGCCAGCAGCTTAGGGGGGCGGTCCGGGGAGCTGTTTTTT. This translates into CASSLGGRSGELFF.

Only a few counts were recorded for this clonotype. V usage is TRBV6-1 and J usage is TRBJ1-1; TRBD1 agrees at 8 bases. The CDR3 is 14 residues long. After removal of 8 bases from V and 6 bases from J, the junction contained 11 bases not matched to a gene. CDR1 and CDR2 from the germline V gene are MNHNS and SASEGT. The CDR3 DNA reads TGTGCCAGCGACCTTAACAGGGGGGGGTCTGAAGCTTTCTTT. It specifies CASDLNRGGSEAFF.

The rearrangement uses TRBV5-1 and TRBJ2-2; D not certain. The CDR3 spans 14 residues. Germline CDR1 SGHRS, CDR2 YFSETQ. The ends were cut back, 2 bases at V and 3 bases at J, with 8 bases in the middle. The CDR3 DNA reads as TGCGCCAGCAGCTTTGACACGGACACCGGGGAGCTGTTTTTT. Translating gives CASSFDTDTGELFF.

The rearrangement uses TRBV12-3 or TRBV12-4 and TRBJ2-5, with a possible D match to TRBD1 (6 bases). The ends were cut back, 5 bases at V and 5 bases at J, with 12 bases in the middle. CDR3 length: 13 amino acids. The CDR3 coding sequence is TGTGCCAGCAGTAGGGGGATACGCGAGACCCAGTACTTC. It codes for CASSRGIRETQYF.

This clonotype was counted many times. The CDR3 spells CASSPGLATSEQYF. As DNA, the CDR3 is TGTGCCAGCAGCCCTGGACTAGCGACCAGCGAGCAGTACTTC. J is TRBJ2-7 and V is TRBV7-2; 9 bases match TRBD2. CDR3 length: 14 residues. The junction had 8 bases not matched to a gene; V was cut back by 5 bases and J by 6 bases. Germline assignment: CDR1 SGHTA and CDR2 FQGNSA.

The chain has TRBV5-1 and TRBJ2-5; D might be TRBD1 (6 bases). The CDR3 has 17 residues. Germline-derived CDR1 and CDR2 are SGHRS and YFSETQ. Trimming pared 5 bases from V and 4 bases from J, leaving 24 bases between. CDR3: CASSNPSDSKGGETQYF. The CDR3 region has the DNA TGCGCCAGCAGTAATCCCTCGGACAGTAAAGGGGGAGAGACCCAGTACTTC.

Note on this clonotype: No conserved phenylalanine or tryptophan ends this CDR3, so it is likely a read error. The V and J genes are TRBV7-8 and TRBJ1-4; 9 nucleotides match TRBD1. CDR3 length equals 16 residues. From germline, CDR1 is SGHVS and CDR2 FQNEAQ. After removal of 0 bases from V and 7 bases from J, the junction contained 6 bases not matched to a gene. The CDR3 coding sequence is TGTGCCAGCAGCTTAGCGATGGGACAGGGCCGTGAAAAACTGTTTTTG. Encoded protein: CASSLAMGQGREKLFL.

This clonotype occurred a few times. The chain recombines TRBV7-2 with TRBJ2-1, with TRBD2 identical over 11 bases. The CDR3 loop spans 14 amino acids. V lost 8 bases, J lost 0 bases, and 0 bases stayed unmatched. Per germline, CDR1 SGHTA and CDR2 FQGNSA. The CDR3 coding sequence is TGTGCCAGCGGACTAGCGGGCTCCTACAATGAGCAGTTCTTC. Translating gives CASGLAGSYNEQFF.

Details on this clonotype: Because the CDR3 is missing its conserved closing phenylalanine or tryptophan, this is likely a read error. The chain is built from TRBV11-2 and TRBJ2-7; D remains ambiguous. Germline V gene lookup returns CDR1 SGHAT and CDR2 FQNNGV. The V end was cut by 1 base, the J end by 7 bases, with 11 bases between. This CDR3 is 13 amino acids long. The CDR3: CASSLAPGIEQYL. For the CDR3, the DNA is TGTGCCAGCAGCTTAGCCCCAGGTATAGAGCAGTACCTC.